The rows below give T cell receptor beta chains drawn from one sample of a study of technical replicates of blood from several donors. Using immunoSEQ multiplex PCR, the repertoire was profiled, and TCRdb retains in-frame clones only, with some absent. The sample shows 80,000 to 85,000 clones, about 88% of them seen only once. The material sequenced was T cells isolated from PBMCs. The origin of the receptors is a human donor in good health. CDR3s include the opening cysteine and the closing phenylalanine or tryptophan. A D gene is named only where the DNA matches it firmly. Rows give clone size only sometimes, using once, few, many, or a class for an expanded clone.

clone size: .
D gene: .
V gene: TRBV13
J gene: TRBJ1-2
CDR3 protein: CASTLRLGHPHGYTF
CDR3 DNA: TGTGCCAGTACCCTCAGGCTGGGACACCCACATGGCTACACCTTC

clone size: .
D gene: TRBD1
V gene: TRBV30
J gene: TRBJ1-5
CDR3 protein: CAAATGIQPQHF
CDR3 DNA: TGTGCCGCCGCGACAGGGATTCAGCCCCAGCATTTT

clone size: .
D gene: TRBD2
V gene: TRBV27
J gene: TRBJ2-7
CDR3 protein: CASSSRLAGHSYEQYF
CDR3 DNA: TGTGCCAGCAGTTCCAGACTAGCGGGTCACTCCTACGAGCAGTACTTC

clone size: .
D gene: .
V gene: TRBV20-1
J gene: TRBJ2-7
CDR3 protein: CSARLAGEQYF
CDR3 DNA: TGCAGTGCTAGACTAGCTGGCGAGCAGTACTTC

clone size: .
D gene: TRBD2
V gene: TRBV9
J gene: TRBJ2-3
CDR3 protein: CASSVVTSGRGDTQYF
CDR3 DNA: TGTGCCAGCAGCGTAGTGACTAGCGGGCGGGGAGATACGCAGTATTTT

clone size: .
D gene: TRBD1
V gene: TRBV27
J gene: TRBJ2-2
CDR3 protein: CASSLYRGNTGELFF
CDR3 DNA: TGTGCCAGCAGTTTATACAGGGGGAACACCGGGGAGCTGTTTTTT

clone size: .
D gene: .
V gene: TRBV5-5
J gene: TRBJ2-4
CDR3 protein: CASSLLGLIRNIQYF
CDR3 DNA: TGTGCCAGCAGCTTGTTGGGCCTTATCAGGAACATTCAGTACTTC

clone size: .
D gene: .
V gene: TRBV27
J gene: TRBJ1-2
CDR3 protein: CASSSPREAGTF
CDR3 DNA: TGTGCCAGCAGTTCCCCCCGCGAAGCCGGTACCTTC

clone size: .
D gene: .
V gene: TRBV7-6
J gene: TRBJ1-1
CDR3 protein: CASSLAEGGGTEAFF
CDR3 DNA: TGTGCCAGCAGCTTAGCGGAGGGGGGGGGCACTGAAGCTTTCTTT

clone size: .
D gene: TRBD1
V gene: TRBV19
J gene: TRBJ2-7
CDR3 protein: CASSKGDRRFYEQYF
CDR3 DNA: TGTGCCAGTAGTAAAGGGGACAGGCGATTTTACGAGCAGTACTTC

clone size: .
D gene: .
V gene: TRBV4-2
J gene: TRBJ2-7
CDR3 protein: CASSQDLTRDFAYEQYF
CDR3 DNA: TGTGCCAGCAGCCAGGATTTAACTAGGGACTTTGCCTACGAGCAGTACTTC

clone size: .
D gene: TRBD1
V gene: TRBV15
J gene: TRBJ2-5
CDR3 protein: CATSRGQGWGETQYF
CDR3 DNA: TGTGCCACCAGCAGGGGACAGGGCTGGGGAGAGACCCAGTACTTC

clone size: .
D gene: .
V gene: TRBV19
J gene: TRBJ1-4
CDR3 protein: CASSEQGNNEKLFF
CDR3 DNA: TGTGCCAGTAGTGAACAGGGCAATAATGAAAAACTGTTTTTT

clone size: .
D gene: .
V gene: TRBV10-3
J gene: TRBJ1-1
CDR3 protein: CATENAGGSPEAFF
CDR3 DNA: TGTGCCACCGAAAATGCCGGGGGATCCCCTGAAGCTTTCTTT

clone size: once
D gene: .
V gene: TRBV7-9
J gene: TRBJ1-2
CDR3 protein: CASSLPLDYGYTF
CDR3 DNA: TGTGCCAGCAGCTTGCCCCTAGACTATGGCTACACCTTC

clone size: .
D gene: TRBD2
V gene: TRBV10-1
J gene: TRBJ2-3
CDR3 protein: CASSSTSGITDTQYF
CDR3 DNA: TGCGCCAGCAGTTCGACTAGCGGCATCACAGATACGCAGTATTTT

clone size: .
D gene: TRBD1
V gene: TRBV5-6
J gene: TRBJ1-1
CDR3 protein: CASSSGTANTEAFF
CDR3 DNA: TGTGCCAGCAGCTCGGGGACAGCGAACACTGAAGCTTTCTTT

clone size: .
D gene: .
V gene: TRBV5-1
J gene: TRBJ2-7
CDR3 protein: CASSQQGAYEQYF
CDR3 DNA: TGCGCCAGCAGCCAACAGGGCGCCTACGAGCAGTACTTC

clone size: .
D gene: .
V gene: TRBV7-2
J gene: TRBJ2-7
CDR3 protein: CASSVTTPTYEQYF
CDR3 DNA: TGTGCCAGCAGCGTAACTACACCTACTTACGAGCAGTACTTC

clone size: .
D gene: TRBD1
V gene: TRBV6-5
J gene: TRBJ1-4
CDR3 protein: CASSKTGGSEKLFF
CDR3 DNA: TGTGCCAGCAGTAAGACAGGGGGAAGTGAAAAACTGTTTTTT

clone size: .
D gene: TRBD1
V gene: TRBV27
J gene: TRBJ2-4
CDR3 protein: CASSNRGDIQYF
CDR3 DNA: TGTGCCAGCAGTAACAGGGGAGACATTCAGTACTTC

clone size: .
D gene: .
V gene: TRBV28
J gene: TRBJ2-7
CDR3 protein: CASSFGENYEQYF
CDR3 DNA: TGTGCCAGCAGTTTCGGGGAAAACTACGAGCAGTACTTC